The rows below give T cell receptor beta chains drawn from one sample of a study of T cell repertoires in cytomegalovirus infection. In TCRdb, the reads were re-called with MiXCR into one record per CDR3 protein. The sample consists of approximately 260,000 distinct CDR3 sequences, around 15% of them appearing once. The sample was CD8+ T cells from PBMCs. The receptors were sampled from a human donor in good health (CMV status not recorded). Some clones in this sample may be carry-over from other donors' samples. Both conserved end residues are part of each CDR3. The D gene is left open where the match is weak. Only part of the rows carry a size: once, few, many, or a class if the clone is expanded.

V gene	D gene	clone size	J gene	CDR3 DNA	CDR3 protein
TRBV29-1	NA	few	TRBJ2-7	TGCAGCGTTACAGACTCCTACGAGCAGTACTTC	CSVTDSYEQYF
TRBV7-2	NA	few	TRBJ2-7	TGTGCCAGCGATATCACACTGGACGGTTCCTACGAGCAGTACTTC	CASDITLDGSYEQYF
TRBV28	TRBD1	few	TRBJ1-1	TGTGCCAGCAAGGGGGCAGGAGCTTTCTTT	CASKGAGAFF
TRBV27	NA	many	TRBJ1-2	TGTGCCAGCAGTGGAGGGATTGGTTATGGCTACACCTTC	CASSGGIGYGYTF
TRBV4-3	NA	NA	TRBJ1-3	TGCGCCAGCAGCCAAGACGGTTACTCTGGAAACACCATATATTTT	CASSQDGYSGNTIYF
TRBV5-8	TRBD2	few	TRBJ2-3	TGTGCCAGCAGCGGCGCGGGGGTAACAGATACGCAGTATTTT	CASSGAGVTDTQYF
TRBV4-3	NA	few	TRBJ2-7	TGCGCCAGCAGCCAGACGGACAGCTACGAGCAGTACTTC	CASSQTDSYEQYF
TRBV28	TRBD1	few	TRBJ2-1	TGTGCCAGCAGCCCGTGGGGACAGGAAAACTCTAATGAGCAGTTCTTC	CASSPWGQENSNEQFF
TRBV4-1	NA	many	TRBJ1-2	TGCGCCAGCAGCCAACGGGGGGGATATGGCTACACCTTC	CASSQRGGYGYTF
TRBV7-9	NA	NA	TRBJ1-2	TGTGCCAGCAGCTTAGTCGGATTTAACTATGGCTACACCTTC	CASSLVGFNYGYTF
TRBV6-5	NA	few	TRBJ1-3	TGTGCCAGCAGTTCCGACAGGGGAAACACCATATATTTT	CASSSDRGNTIYF
TRBV5-5	TRBD1	many	TRBJ1-2	TGTGCCAGCAGCCGGGACAGGGGAGGGCATGGCTACACCTTC	CASSRDRGGHGYTF
TRBV5-6	NA	NA	TRBJ1-2	TGTGCCAGCAGCTCACAACCGGGACAAACGATTAGAATTGATGGCTACACCTTC	CASSSQPGQTIRIDGYTF
TRBV6-5	TRBD2	few	TRBJ2-1	TGTGCCAGCAGTACCCTACTAGCGGGGGGGCCGAGTCGGAAGAATGAGCAGTTCTTC	CASSTLLAGGPSRKNEQFF
TRBV6-5	TRBD1	NA	TRBJ2-5	TGTGCCAGCAATAGTTACGGGACAGGGCAAGAGACCCAGTACTTC	CASNSYGTGQETQYF
TRBV14	TRBD2	many	TRBJ2-5	TGTGCCAGCAGCCAAGCACTAGCGGGGGGCTGGGGAGAGACCCAGTACTTC	CASSQALAGGWGETQYF
TRBV7-2	TRBD2	few	TRBJ2-7	TGTGCCAGCAGCTTCGGGGGGGTTACTTACGAGCAGTACTTC	CASSFGGVTYEQYF
TRBV6-6	NA	NA	TRBJ2-7	TGTGCCAGCAGTTACGTCTCCTACGAGCAGTACTTC	CASSYVSYEQYF
TRBV5-4	TRBD1	NA	TRBJ2-5	TGTGCCAGCAGCTTGGGACAGGGGGGGGCCTGGGAGACCCAGTACTTC	CASSLGQGGAWETQYF
TRBV28	NA	NA	TRBJ1-1	TGTGCCAGCAGTTTGTCATCGGGATCTGAAGCTTTCTTT	CASSLSSGSEAFF
TRBV28	NA	many	TRBJ1-4	TGTGCCAGCAGTCCTCAACATCGAATGGGCGAAAAACTGTTTTTT	CASSPQHRMGEKLFF
TRBV2	NA	many	TRBJ2-1	TGTGCCAGCAGTGAATGGTGGGTCAATGAGCAGTTCTTC	CASSEWWVNEQFF
TRBV4-2	TRBD1	NA	TRBJ2-7	TGTGCCAGCAGCCAAGCCCGAACAGGGGGGATCTACGAGCAGTACTTC	CASSQARTGGIYEQYF
TRBV7-6	TRBD1	many	TRBJ2-7	TGTGCCAGCAGCCGGGACAGTACCCCCGAGCAGTACTTC	CASSRDSTPEQYF
TRBV4-1	NA	few	TRBJ1-4	TGCGCCAGCAGCCAAGAAACAGGGACTAATGAAAAACTGTTTTTT	CASSQETGTNEKLFF
TRBV29-1	NA	few	TRBJ2-1	TGCAGCGTTGGTCCGAGCTCCTACAATGAGCAGTTCTTC	CSVGPSSYNEQFF
TRBV7-9	NA	many	TRBJ1-3	TGTGCCAGCAGCCCAGAAAACACCATATATTTT	CASSPENTIYF
TRBV7-9	NA	many	TRBJ2-7	TGTGCCAGCAGCAGCCGGACGGTGTCCACATCCTACGAGCAGTACTTC	CASSSRTVSTSYEQYF
TRBV7-2	NA	many	TRBJ1-1	TGTGCCAGCAGCTTGGACTCAGGTCGGACTGAAGCTTTCTTT	CASSLDSGRTEAFF
TRBV6-5	TRBD2	NA	TRBJ2-1	TGTGCCAGCAGTTACACGACTAGCGGGGGGCTTAGCTCCTACAATGAGCAGTTCTTC	CASSYTTSGGLSSYNEQFF
TRBV12-3/TRBV12-4	NA	NA	TRBJ2-1	TGTGCCACCCGCGAGGGGAACTACAATGAGCAGTTCTTC	CATREGNYNEQFF
TRBV7-8	NA	many	TRBJ1-1	TGTGCCAGCAGCCCCAGGGGAGGTTTCGTGAACACTGAAGCTTTCTTT	CASSPRGGFVNTEAFF
TRBV5-1	TRBD1	many	TRBJ2-7	TGCGCCAGCAGCCTAACCAGGGGGATAATCTACGAGCAGTACTTC	CASSLTRGIIYEQYF
TRBV5-4	NA	NA	TRBJ2-1	TGTGCCAGCAGCTTGTGGCAGAACGATGAGCAGTTCTTC	CASSLWQNDEQFF
TRBV20-1	TRBD2	many	TRBJ2-3	TGCAGTGCTAGTCGTAGCGGGGTCGCAGATACGCAGTATTTT	CSASRSGVADTQYF
TRBV10-3	TRBD2	few	TRBJ2-1	TGTGCCATCAGTGAGATAACTAGCGGGGGGGAATTCCTCAATGAGCAGTTCTTC	CAISEITSGGEFLNEQFF
TRBV7-9	NA	many	TRBJ2-7	TGTGCCAGCAGCTTAGGTCCCACGTTGGAGCAGTACTTC	CASSLGPTLEQYF
TRBV15	NA	few	TRBJ1-5	TGTGCCACCAGCAGAGGGGCAGGGGAAGATAGCAATCAGCCCCAGCATTTT	CATSRGAGEDSNQPQHF
TRBV27	NA	many	TRBJ2-5	TGTGCCAGCAGTACACAACCCTCAGGGATACAAGAGACCCAGTACTTC	CASSTQPSGIQETQYF
TRBV11-3	NA	NA	TRBJ2-1	TGTGCCAGAGGCGAAGGTGAGCAGTTCTTC	CARGEGEQFF
TRBV7-6	NA	many	TRBJ2-7	TGTGCCAGCAGCGAGACCGGGTCCCCCGACGAGCAGTACTTC	CASSETGSPDEQYF
TRBV20-1	TRBD1	few	TRBJ1-2	TGTCTAATACAGGGGGATGATGGCTACACCTTC	CLIQGDDGYTF
TRBV5-6	NA	NA	TRBJ1-5	TGTGCCAGCAGCTTGGGGGGGAGGGTCTATGGCCAGCCCCAGCATTTT	CASSLGGRVYGQPQHF
TRBV4-3	TRBD1	NA	TRBJ1-2	TGCGCCAGCAGCCAAGATAGGACAGGATATGGCTACACCTTC	CASSQDRTGYGYTF
TRBV7-9	TRBD2	many	TRBJ2-3	TGTGCCAGCAGCCCCCCGGGACTAGGGGTAGTCACAGATACGCAGTATTTT	CASSPPGLGVVTDTQYF
TRBV27	TRBD1	many	TRBJ1-1	TGTGCCAGCAGCTTATCGACAGGGGCCACTGAAGCTTTCTTT	CASSLSTGATEAFF
TRBV7-2	NA	many	TRBJ2-1	TGTGCCAGCAGCCGCAGGGGGGGGCCCGTTCATGAGCAGTTCTTC	CASSRRGGPVHEQFF
TRBV4-3	NA	NA	TRBJ2-2	TGCGCCAGCAGCTGGACAGACAACACCGGGGAGCTGTTTTTT	CASSWTDNTGELFF
TRBV7-8	TRBD2	NA	TRBJ2-1	TGTGCCAGCAGCTTTGGCGGGGGGGACTCCTTCTACAATGAGCAGTTCTTC	CASSFGGGDSFYNEQFF
TRBV7-2	TRBD1	many	TRBJ1-1	TGTGCCAGCAGTCAAAGCAGGGGGCTGGACACTGAAGCTTTCTTT	CASSQSRGLDTEAFF